One TCR beta chain is described in this entry. Its antigen target is currently unknown. It has no much larger one-base neighbor in the sample; base qualities were not kept. This record comes from a study of cytomegalovirus exposure and HLA in healthy donors (dated by TCRdb to 2016 to 2017). At the level of the whole study: According to an earlier analysis of a few hundred of the donors, some 170 million T cells yielded 117 million unique TCR beta sequences and around 280 Gb of sequence data. Donor age, sex, ethnicity and CMV serostatus were collected together with the repertoire data. In a later analysis, previously published TCR beta repertoires from 500 to 750 donors were re-analyzed and high-resolution HLA genotyping was added so that TCR occurrence patterns could be studied. The number of typed donors differed by locus: roughly 629-640 for A, B, C, DRB1 and DQB1; approximately 540 for DQA1; roughly 600 for DPA1; and about 470 for DPB1. Rather than using new phenotypic data, the later analysis identified candidate immune exposures from TCR beta sequences and from how often those sequences occurred across donors. In an earlier analysis of more than 550 of the donors, high-throughput TCR beta sequencing was used to judge whether each TCR beta V gene segment behaved as functional or pseudogenic. The study profiled the T cell repertoires of under 850 subjects by immunosequencing and related them to cytomegalovirus serostatus. HLA typing covered class I and class II loci at four-digit resolution. All discovery cohort repertoires had been generated using a single sequencing platform. A later genetic analysis used genome-wide SNP genotypes for about 55% of the 666 donors, treating that subset as a discovery cohort. The aim of the study was to test whether cataloging public T cell receptors could identify signatures of past pathogen exposure. Among about 400 genotyped donors of the cohort, an average of roughly 230,000 unique TCR beta nucleotide sequences was sequenced per donor, of which about 18% were non-productive. To predict cytomegalovirus infection status, the study brought together high-throughput TCR immunosequencing, statistical association of individual TCRs with disease status, and machine learning. A separate validation cohort of about 110 different subjects was used in addition to the roughly 620-subject first cohort. Roughly 320 gigabases of sequencing data and roughly 81 million unique TCR sequences made up an early release that covered approximately 620 HLA-typed donors. Roughly five DR-DQ haplotypes were handled as single units for association and clustering, since linkage in the cohort was strong. Of the 300 to 450 genotyped donors, 81% were placed in the genetic ancestry cluster associated with self-reported Caucasian donors.

In the germline V gene, CDR1 corresponds to SGHTA and CDR2 to FQGTGA. The junction shows trimming of 2 bases on V and 10 bases on J, plus 11 bases between the germline ends. The CDR3 runs 13 residues from the cysteine to the phenylalanine. The retained sequence is limited to the CDR3, 39 bases, with the frame set at the first base. The library relied on the immunoSEQ multiplex PCR assay. A mixture of 60 forward primers for TCR Vbeta segments and 13 reverse primers for TCR Jbeta segments was used in the multiplex PCR. The CDR3 region of rearranged TCR beta genes was amplified from genomic DNA by a multiplex PCR assay. The Illumina HiSeq System was used to sequence the amplified TCR beta libraries as 87-base-pair reads. Processing in the source paper ran as follows. In a later analysis, tens of millions of unique TCR beta chains were counted across the 650 to 700 repertoires, and some 10 million of these chains were shared by at least two donors. A nearest-neighbor algorithm error-corrected the raw reads and collapsed the reads into unique sequences, merging closely related sequences to remove PCR and sequencing errors. Alignment of CDR3 sequences to IMGT reference sequences was used to assign V, D and J gene segments. For a sequence to be retained, a match of at least six nucleotides to both a V gene segment and a J gene segment was required. A rearrangement was called productive if the CDR3 had no stop codons and remained in frame with V and J, and every other rearrangement was called non-productive. Following IMGT convention, CDR3 was defined as the stretch from the second conserved V-encoded cysteine up to the conserved J-encoded phenylalanine. The earlier analysis of a few hundred of the donors excluded sequences that lacked an unambiguous match to a single V gene segment. An earlier analysis of a few hundred of the donors called V segments functional above 56.7% productive rearrangements and segregating when the between-donor standard deviation exceeded 5%. A statistical classification framework was developed to diagnose cytomegalovirus status using the catalog of TCR beta chain sequences. In a later analysis, V and J genes were assigned by comparing TCR nucleotide sequences against IMGT/GENE-DB human TR gene sequences. Using the TCRdist pipeline, a later analysis assigned CDR3 sequences along with most-parsimonious VDJ recombination scenarios. In a later analysis, each TCR beta chain was defined by its CDR3 amino acid sequence together with its V-gene family, and reads without a unique V-gene family were excluded. In a later analysis, 500 to 700 highly shared, low-generation-probability nucleotide sequences were removed to address suspected cross-contamination and a sequencing artifact. In a later analysis, a clonal expansion index for each public chain was calculated from normalized within-repertoire ranks of inferred template counts. A later analysis computed generation probabilities with a VDJ recombination model fitted to out-of-frame rearrangements, and checked the results against IGoR. Hypergeometric tests were used in a later analysis to score TCR-TCR, TCR-HLA and TCR-CMV co-occurrence, with a repertoire-size bias correction applied to the TCR pairs. False discovery rates were estimated in a later analysis by permuting HLA or CMV assignments 20 times. A later analysis grouped co-occurring TCRs with DBSCAN, adding TCRdist sequence similarity when clustering within HLA-allele-positive subsets. Repertoires with fewer than 30,000 or more than 120,000 public chains were left out of co-occurrence clustering, as were several repertoires with anomalous nucleotide sharing. TCRdb holds this immuneACCESS table with in-frame rearrangements only. Some clones are missing; in checked studies, unresolved V genes explain under half, and the rest has no known cause. V, J and clone size derive from that table, while D and trimming were established from the DNA sequence. The sample records roughly 110,000 clones, less than 85% of which are singletons. Of the sample, less than 2.5% falls within the top ten clones.

The cohort comprised around 690 healthy bone marrow donors. Cohort members were all nominally healthy when sampled, although unrecorded immune exposures were likely present. The donor tested CMV seronegative and was one of the 352 seronegative cohort members. Every donor gave a peripheral blood sample, and the peripheral blood mononuclear cells from that sample were used for TCR beta sequencing. The Qiagen DNeasy Blood Extraction Kit was used to extract genomic DNA from the blood cell samples. What the work shows at the level of the full study, not this receptor alone: Across donors, most TCR sequences were observed very rarely, whereas some public TCRs were present in many individuals. The study gave a list of some 150 TCR beta chains associated with cytomegalovirus. Assigning TCR associations to individual alleles was difficult when HLA alleles, especially DR and DQ, strongly co-occurred. In vitro tests confirmed that a few of the cytomegalovirus-associated TCR beta chains recognize cytomegalovirus antigens. In a later analysis, several top co-occurrence clusters were reported to appear linked to parvovirus B19, influenza, CMV and Epstein-Barr virus. A cluster of highly shared sequence variants was judged likely to represent a technical artifact of the sequencing pipeline. The presence/absence analyses assumed that sequencing depth was roughly uniform across donors, and that assumption may not be true. The earlier analysis of some 560 of the donors excluded roughly 16 rarely observed V segments, including chromosome 9 orphons, because counts were too low. In a later analysis, HLA-associated TCR beta chains showed more clonal expansion and lower generation probabilities than non-associated chains that were equally common. The only immune exposure information available for the cohort was CMV serostatus. Because some donors lacked HLA typing at each locus, the association tests relied only on the typed subset. The authors suggested that the approach could potentially be extended to other disease states and immunological phenotypes. In a later analysis, the rate of TCR association differed among HLA loci, with DRB1 alleles having the most associated TCRs and HLA-C alleles having the fewest. A later analysis associated 16,951 TCR beta sequences with specific HLA alleles at a false discovery rate of 0.05. In a later analysis, most CMV-associated TCR beta chains were found to appear HLA-restricted, with HLA associations seemingly driven largely by CMV exposure. A later genetic analysis reported fewer N-insertions in productive TCRs among donors in an Asian-associated ancestry cluster than the roughly 690-donor mean. Broadly in line with IMGT annotations, most TCR beta V segments showed up in productive rearrangements about 90% or about 30% of the time in an earlier analysis of 587 of the donors. The cohort was sequenced for TCR beta chains only, and without alpha or paired-chain data the features that could be detected were limited. Linkage disequilibrium might explain the correlated functional status among segregating V segments, but an unknown experimental factor could not be ruled out. An association between a missense DCLRE1C variant and V-gene and J-gene trimming of TCR beta chains was found in a later genetic analysis and replicated in an independent cohort. A further reported finding was that TCR beta sequences accurately predicted the HLA-A and HLA-B alleles for most subjects in the first cohort. Some IMGT-functional V segments, including TRBV6-2 and TRBV6-3, could not be distinguished by the 87-base-pair reads and were therefore excluded. In both the original and validation cohorts, the classifier was reported to diagnose cytomegalovirus status with high specificity and sensitivity.

This receptor was identified in a man in his late teens or twenties in good health and CMV-seronegative. The chain couples TRBV7-3 to TRBJ1-4, and the D gene may be TRBD1, 5 bases matching. The sequenced sample was PBMCs. The nucleotide sequence reads TGTGCCAGCAGCTTATTAGCCGGGGGAAAACTGTTTTTT. This gives the protein CASSLLAGGKLFF.